This is a list of T cell receptor beta chains from one sample in a study of early T cells in non-severe SARS-CoV-2 infection. TCRdb analysed the 5' RACE reads with MiXCR anew, one entry per CDR3 protein. The table lists approximately 31,000 distinct CDR3 sequences, approximately 7% of them singletons, with 2.7% in the top ten. Sequencing was done on a sample of whole blood. These receptors all come from an adult who was a healthcare worker with PCR-confirmed SARS-CoV-2 infection or an uninfected control (not recorded which). Both conserved end residues are part of each CDR3. The D gene is left open where the match is weak. Expanded clones are given a class, and other clones once, few, many or no size at all.

v_gene	d_gene	j_gene	abundance	CDR3nt	CDR3aa
TRBV5-1	TRBD1	TRBJ1-6	many	TGCGCCAGCCACAGGGGGACAGACTATAATTCACCCCTCCACTTT	CASHRGTDYNSPLHF
TRBV2	-	TRBJ2-1	few	TGTGCCAGCAGTGGATACACAGGTCCCGAAGATGATGAGCAGTTCTTC	CASSGYTGPEDDEQFF
TRBV20-1	TRBD1	TRBJ2-3	-	TGCAGTGCTGACTCCCGGGACAGGGGGTCAGATACGCAGTATTTT	CSADSRDRGSDTQYF
TRBV7-6	TRBD1	TRBJ2-1	few	TGTGCCAGCAGCTTATCGGGGACAGGGCACGATGAGCAGTTCTTC	CASSLSGTGHDEQFF
TRBV12-3/TRBV12-4	-	TRBJ2-5	few	TGTGCCAGCAGTTTAGCGGGATCCCCCGACCAGTACTTC	CASSLAGSPDQYF
TRBV6-1	TRBD2	TRBJ2-1	many	TGTGCCAGCCTACAAAGGGGTAGCGGGAGACAAAGCTCCTACAATGAGCAGTTCTTC	CASLQRGSGRQSSYNEQFF
TRBV5-4	-	TRBJ1-2	many	TGTGCCAGCAGCTTACAAGACAGGAGGGACTATGGCTACACCTTC	CASSLQDRRDYGYTF
TRBV9	-	TRBJ2-1	-	TGTGCCAGCAGCCCCCCTTGGGGCAATGAGCAGTTCTTC	CASSPPWGNEQFF
TRBV25-1	TRBD1	TRBJ2-7	many	TGTGCCAGCAGTGGGGACAGGGGGCGTTACGAGCAGTACTTC	CASSGDRGRYEQYF
TRBV28	-	TRBJ1-5	many	TGTGCCAGCAGTTTGATTAGGGGAGTCAATCAGCCCCAGCATTTT	CASSLIRGVNQPQHF
TRBV7-2	-	TRBJ2-1	few	TGTGCCAGCAGCTTATTCTCGGGCAGGCAGCTTGAGCAGTTCTTC	CASSLFSGRQLEQFF
TRBV15	-	TRBJ1-1	many	TGTGCCACCAGTCCCGTGGCCAGGGCGAACACTGAAGCTTTCTTT	CATSPVARANTEAFF
TRBV11-2	-	TRBJ2-5	many	TGTGCCAGCAGCTCGGACAGCCCCGCATCGTTACCGACCCAGTACTTC	CASSSDSPASLPTQYF
TRBV7-2	TRBD1	TRBJ1-2	many	TGTGCCAGCAGCTCAAACCAACAGGGGGCGAATGGCTACACCTTC	CASSSNQQGANGYTF
TRBV29-1	-	TRBJ2-7	many	TGCAGCGTTGTACAGGTTAGCGAGCAGTACTTC	CSVVQVSEQYF
TRBV28	-	TRBJ2-7	many	TGTGCCACCATGCCTAGGGTGGGGCGTACTCCCTTCTACGAGCAGTACTTC	CATMPRVGRTPFYEQYF
TRBV24-1	-	TRBJ2-3	many	TGTGCCACCAGTGATTACCAGGGGACAACAGATACGCAGTATTTT	CATSDYQGTTDTQYF
TRBV20-1	-	TRBJ2-7	many	TGCAGCCCTGGGGTTCAACTGTTCTACGAGCAGTACTTC	CSPGVQLFYEQYF
TRBV5-4	TRBD1	TRBJ1-1	many	TGTGCCAGCAGCCTGACAGGGTTTGGGAACACTGAAGCTTTCTTT	CASSLTGFGNTEAFF
TRBV7-2	TRBD1	TRBJ1-3	many	TGTGCCAGCAGGAAGACAGGGGGTAGTACCTCTGGAAACACCATATATTTT	CASRKTGGSTSGNTIYF
TRBV28	-	TRBJ2-3	many	TGTGCCAGCACCTCCTTTGGCACGACAGCCAGCACAGATACGCAGTATTTT	CASTSFGTTASTDTQYF
TRBV20-1	TRBD2	TRBJ2-3	-	TGCAGTGCTAGCCCCGGGACTAGCGGGAGGGGGACAGATACGCAGTATTTT	CSASPGTSGRGTDTQYF
TRBV20-1	-	TRBJ1-2	many	TGCAGTGCTAGAGCGACAGTTTACTTCTATGGCTACACCTTC	CSARATVYFYGYTF
TRBV20-1	TRBD2	TRBJ2-7	many	TGCAGTGCTCCTCGGGCTAGCGGGGCTACCTACGAGCAGTACTTC	CSAPRASGATYEQYF
TRBV24-1	TRBD2	TRBJ2-5	many	TGTGCCACCAGTGATGCCGGGACTAGCGAGCAAGAGACCCAGTACTTC	CATSDAGTSEQETQYF
TRBV7-2	-	TRBJ2-5	many	TGTGCCAGCAGCTCATCCCGGGCCCTCCCCCAAGAGACCCAGTACTTC	CASSSSRALPQETQYF
TRBV29-1	-	TRBJ2-4	many	TGCAGCGTGGAGGAGGCCAAAAACATTCAGTACTTC	CSVEEAKNIQYF
TRBV20-1	TRBD2	TRBJ2-3	few	TGCAGTGCTAGAGATAGCGGGAGAGGCCCAGATACGCAGTATTTT	CSARDSGRGPDTQYF
TRBV28	TRBD1	TRBJ2-7	many	TGTGCCAGCAAACCGGGACAGGTCTCCTACGAGCAGTACTTC	CASKPGQVSYEQYF
TRBV6-2/TRBV6-3	TRBD1	TRBJ1-1	-	TGTGCCACCACTCGGGCGGGGACAGGGGGATTTATGAACACTGAAGCTTTCTTT	CATTRAGTGGFMNTEAFF
TRBV6-6	-	TRBJ2-1	many	TGTGCCAGCAGTTACTCGACCGTTTACAATGAGCAGTTCTTC	CASSYSTVYNEQFF
TRBV18	-	TRBJ1-2	few	TGTGCCAGCTCAACTCAGGGTAGCTATGGCTACACCTTC	CASSTQGSYGYTF
TRBV11-1	-	TRBJ2-4	many	TGTGCCAGCAGCAAGAACAGGGATCGGTCGGAAAACATTCAGTACTTC	CASSKNRDRSENIQYF
TRBV18	-	TRBJ1-4	many	TGTGCCAGCTCACCGGACAGTAATGAAAAACTGTTTTTT	CASSPDSNEKLFF
TRBV29-1	-	TRBJ2-3	-	TGCAGCGTTGAGCCCGGGGTGCCAGATACGCAGTATTTT	CSVEPGVPDTQYF
TRBV28	-	TRBJ1-2	many	TGTGCCAGCAGTTTACTTCGCAGGGTTAATGGCTACACCTTC	CASSLLRRVNGYTF
TRBV6-5	-	TRBJ2-3	-	TGTGCCAGCACTGGACACCTCACAGATACGCAGTATTTT	CASTGHLTDTQYF